The 12 T cell receptor beta chains presented below share a single source sample, sequenced in a study of T cells in Graves' hyperthyroidism and ophthalmopathy. Amplified TCR beta CDR3 regions came from RNA transcripts. HTBI primers were the set used in a first-round RT-PCR of the TCR CDR3. TCRdb used MiXCR to reprocess the multiplex PCR reads, holding one entry per CDR3 protein. The data show roughly 100,000 distinct CDR3 sequences, with around 52% seen just once and 25% to 30% held by the top ten. The sample was blood. Source of these receptors: a middle-aged woman with Graves' hyperthyroidism.

The genes are TRBV13 and TRBJ2-2, with D possibly matching TRBD2 (6 bases). V was pared by 2 bases and J by 4 bases, with 20 bases between. The germline gives CDR1 PRHDT, CDR2 FYEKMQ (reference sequence). The CDR3 has 18 amino acids. Here the CDR3 reads CASSLTLIPSGPTGELFF. The CDR3 DNA is TGTGCCAGCAGCTTAACCCTCATCCCCAGCGGGCCCACCGGGGAGCTGTTTTTT.

The rearrangement uses TRBV7-8 and TRBJ1-1, with 7 bases matching TRBD1. V shed 5 bases, J shed 10 bases, and the junction held 13 bases outside the gene matches. The CDR3 is 14 residues long. Germline CDR1 SGHVS, CDR2 FQNEAQ. The CDR3: CASSTRGQGGIAFF. The CDR3 nucleotides read TGTGCCAGCAGCACTAGGGGGCAGGGGGGGATAGCTTTCTTT.

Many counts were recorded for this clonotype. This chain joins TRBV7-9 and TRBJ1-5; D is unresolved. Germline V gene data show CDR1 as SEHNR and CDR2 as FQNEAQ (reference sequence). This CDR3 has 14 residues. The V gene lost 1 base and the J gene lost 0 bases, with 4 bases spanning the gap. Here the CDR3 DNA reads TGTGCCAGCAGCTTAGACGGTAGCAATCAGCCCCAGCATTTT. Its protein is CASSLDGSNQPQHF.

Ten or more counts support this clonotype. V is TRBV7-9 and J is TRBJ2-2, with 7 bases identical to TRBD1. This CDR3 region has 15 residues. The V gene's germline CDR1 is SEHNR and CDR2 FQNEAQ (reference sequence). V gave up 5 bases and J gave up 2 bases; unmatched junction bases: 5. The chain's CDR3 is CASSIRDSNTGELFF. The CDR3 nucleotides read TGTGCCAGCAGCATCCGGGACAGCAACACCGGGGAGCTGTTTTTT.

This clonotype has a handful of counts. The chain recombines TRBV6-1 with TRBJ1-1; D is ambiguous. This CDR3 comprises 16 residues. V gave up 3 bases and J gave up 3 bases, with 17 bases separating them. Germline V gene sequence: CDR1 MNHNS, CDR2 SASEGT. The CDR3, as DNA: TGTGCCAGCAGTGATCGTGCGAGCCGGGGATACACTGAAGCTTTCTTT. Protein product: CASSDRASRGYTEAFF.

This chain joins TRBV29-1 and TRBJ2-7; 10 bases fit TRBD1. Germline trimming cut 4 bases from V and 5 bases from J; bases unmatched to any gene: 5. CDR3 size: 13 residues. Germline values: CDR1 SQVTM, CDR2 ANQGSEA. The CDR3 DNA reads as TGCAGCGTTGCCGGGACAGGGGAGCACGAGCAGTACTTC. This gives the protein CSVAGTGEHEQYF.

This clonotype has only a few counts. The chain has TRBV7-8 and TRBJ2-6; D assignment may be TRBD1 or TRBD2 (5 bases each). CDR1 and CDR2 from the germline V gene are SGHVS and FQNEAQ. The CDR3 has 17 residues. V dropped 1 base and J dropped 0 bases, with 10 bases sitting between them. DNA for the CDR3: TGTGCCAGCAGCTTAGAGGGGACGGGCTCTGGGGCCAACGTCCTGACTTTC. It is translated as CASSLEGTGSGANVLTF.

V is TRBV29-1 and J is TRBJ2-7; 13 bases agree with TRBD2. CDR3 length equals 14 residues. V lost 8 bases, J lost 3 bases, and 7 bases stayed unmatched. Germline values: CDR1 SQVTM, CDR2 ANQGSEA. The CDR3 nucleotides are TGCAGCAGTCGGAGGACTAGCGGGGGCTACGAGCAGTACTTC. Protein product: CSSRRTSGGYEQYF.

The chain uses TRBV15 and TRBJ1-2; TRBD1 matches at 7 bases. The germline V gene has CDR1 LNHNV and CDR2 YYDKDF (reference sequence). V trimming: 7 bases; J trimming: 3 bases; junction bases outside the gene matches: 5. CDR3 length: 13 residues. The CDR3 loop is CATKTGQHYGYTF. DNA of the CDR3: TGTGCCACCAAGACAGGGCAGCACTATGGCTACACCTTC.

The gene calls are TRBV7-2 and TRBJ2-7; TRBD2 agrees at 16 bases. V gave up 5 bases and J gave up 0 bases; unmatched junction bases: 4. Germline V gives CDR1 SGHTA, CDR2 FQGNSA. The CDR3 has 17 amino acids. The CDR3, as DNA: TGTGCCAGCAGCACGGGACTAGCGGGAGGGAGCTCCTACGAGCAGTACTTC. It translates to CASSTGLAGGSSYEQYF.

The CDR3 coding sequence is TGTGCCAGCAGCCCCCCGACAGGGGCTCTTGGCTACACCTTC. Protein sequence: CASSPPTGALGYTF. The rearrangement joins TRBV7-2 to TRBJ1-2; 8 nucleotides line up with TRBD1. The germline V gene has CDR1 SGHTA and CDR2 FQGNSA. The V and J ends lost 5 bases and 7 bases, in that order; junction bases with no gene match: 9. This CDR3 is 14 amino acids long. Looking up the rest from reference TRBV7-2 and TRBJ1-2 gives the full variable domain: GAGVSQSPSNKVTEKGKDVELRCDPISGHTALYWYRQSLGQGLEFLIYFQGNSAPDKSGLPSDRFSAERTGGSVSTLTIQRTQQEDSAVYLCASSPPTGALGYTFGSGTRLTVV.

This clonotype showed up many times. The V call is TRBV5-1, the J call TRBJ1-4, with TRBD1 as a possible D gene (5 bases). Per germline, CDR1 SGHRS and CDR2 YFSETQ. This CDR3 is 14 amino acids long. V lost 0 bases and J lost 8, with 11 bases in between. The CDR3 here is CASSLGGWKEKLFF. The CDR3 DNA reads TGCGCCAGCAGCTTGGGGGGGTGGAAAGAAAAACTGTTTTTT.